A single sample gave rise to the 2 T cell receptor beta chains below, sequenced in a study of blood T cell repertoires in COVID-19. Assay used: immunoSEQ multiplex PCR; TCRdb lists only in-frame clones, some missing. The sample has tens of thousands of clones, more than 70% seen once. Sample: peripheral blood. These receptors came from a human donor in a cohort sampled during active COVID-19.

This clone qualifies as medium-sized. The rearrangement links TRBV27 to TRBJ1-6, with 9 bases lining up with TRBD1. This CDR3 has 15 residues. CDR1 is MNHEY and CDR2 is SMNVEV in the germline V gene (reference sequence). Trimming removed 3 bases from V and 9 bases from J; junction bases left unmatched: 6. As DNA, the CDR3 is TGTGCCAGCAGTTTTTCGGACAGGGGAACTTCACCCCTCCACTTT. Protein sequence: CASSFSDRGTSPLHF.

The J gene is TRBJ2-4, the V gene TRBV3-1 (or the pseudogene TRBV3-2); D remains unclear. V was cut by 2 bases and J by 5 bases, with 7 bases left in between. The CDR3 loop spans 13 amino acids. CDR1 and CDR2 from the germline V gene are LGHDT and YNNKEL (reference sequence). The CDR3 nucleotides are TGTGCCAGCAGCCAATTAACAGAAAACATTCAGTACTTC. Protein: CASSQLTENIQYF.